In this sample, the clone carrying this T cell receptor (beta chain) turned up a few times. Its antigen is unknown. The identical CDR3 is also encoded by other nucleotide sequences in the sample. Investigators reverse transcribed all isolated RNA, so they sequenced expressed TCRB transcripts. Using immunoSEQ multiplex PCR, the repertoire was profiled, and TCRdb retains in-frame clones only, with some absent. The table has 250,000 or so clones, around 26% seen once. The data derive from a study of beta chain features in type 1 diabetes. Study-wide results and caveats: Resolution of whether HLA type affects TCRB rearrangement was not achieved here.

The sample consisted of central memory CD4+ T cells from blood. The sequence was collected from a young man in good health.

In DNA, the CDR3 is TGTGCCAGCAGTAGTGGGCTAGCGGGTCGCACAGATACGCAGTATTTT. Protein: CASSSGLAGRTDTQYF. The chain employs TRBV27 and TRBJ2-3; 8 positions agree with TRBD2. The CDR3 runs 16 residues. Trimming removed 5 bases from V and 1 base from J; junction bases left unmatched: 8. Germline V gene lookup returns CDR1 MNHEY and CDR2 SMNVEV (reference sequence).